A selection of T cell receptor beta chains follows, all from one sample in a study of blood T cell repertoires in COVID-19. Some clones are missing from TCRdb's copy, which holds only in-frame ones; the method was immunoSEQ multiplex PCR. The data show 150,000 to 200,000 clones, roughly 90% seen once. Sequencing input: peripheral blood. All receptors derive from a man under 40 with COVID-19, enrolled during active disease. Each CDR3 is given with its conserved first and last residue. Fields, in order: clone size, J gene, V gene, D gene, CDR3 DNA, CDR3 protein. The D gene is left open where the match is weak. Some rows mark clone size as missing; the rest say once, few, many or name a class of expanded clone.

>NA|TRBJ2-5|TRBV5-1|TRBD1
TGCGCCAGCAGCTTGGCCGGCGATATCTGGGACAGCGCTTTCCAAGAGACCCAGTACTTC
CASSLAGDIWDSAFQETQYF
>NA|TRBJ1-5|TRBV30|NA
TGTGCCTGGAGTGTCGCCGGGCAGCCCCAGCATTTT
CAWSVAGQPQHF
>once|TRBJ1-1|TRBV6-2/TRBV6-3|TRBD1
TGTGCCAGCAGTTACAGGGCTTTGGGACAGGGTCTGCGGAACACTGAAGCTTTCTTT
CASSYRALGQGLRNTEAFF
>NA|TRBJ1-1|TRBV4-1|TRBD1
TGCGCCAGCAGCCAAGAAAGAAACAGGGGCTACACTGAAGCTTTCTTT
CASSQERNRGYTEAFF
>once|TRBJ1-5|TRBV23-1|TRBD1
TGCGCCAGCAGTCAACCCAACACCGACCAGGGGGTAATTCAGCCCCAGCATTTT
CASSQPNTDQGVIQPQHF
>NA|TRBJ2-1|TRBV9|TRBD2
TGTGCCAGCAGCCCCTGGGGGAGGGAGGACAATGAGCAGTTCTTC
CASSPWGREDNEQFF
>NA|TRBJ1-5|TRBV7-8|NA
TGTGCCAGCACCAAAGGGGCGGCAAATCAGCCCCAGCATTTT
CASTKGAANQPQHF
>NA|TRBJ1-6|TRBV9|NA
TGTGCCAGCAGCGGACTTACAGGGAACAATTCACCCCTCCACTTT
CASSGLTGNNSPLHF
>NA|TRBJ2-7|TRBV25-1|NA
TGTGCCAGCGGCGGCCCCGGGACTCCTAGCCCCTACGAGCAGTACTTC
CASGGPGTPSPYEQYF
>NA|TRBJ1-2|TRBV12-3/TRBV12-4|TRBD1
TGTGCCAGCAGTGACCGGGACAGGGGTTACACCTTC
CASSDRDRGYTF
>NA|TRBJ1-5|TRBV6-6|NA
TGTGCCAGCAGTTACGAGGGCCTCAATCAGCCCCAGCATTTT
CASSYEGLNQPQHF
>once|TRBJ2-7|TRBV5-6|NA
TGTGCCAGCAGCTTTTGGCTTCCCTACGAGCAGTACTTC
CASSFWLPYEQYF
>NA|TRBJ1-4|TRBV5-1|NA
TGCGCCAGCAGCTACGACGGGGAAAAACTGTTTTTT
CASSYDGEKLFF
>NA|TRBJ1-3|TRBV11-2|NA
TGTGCCAGCAGTCTAGGGGAGGGGCCTGGAAACACCATATATTTT
CASSLGEGPGNTIYF
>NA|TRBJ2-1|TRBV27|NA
TGTGCCAGCAGTTTAACTGACAGGTTTCCCCTAGGTCCCTACAATGAGCAGTTCTTC
CASSLTDRFPLGPYNEQFF
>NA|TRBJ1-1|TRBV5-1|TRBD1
TGCGCCAGCGGACCAAGACAGGGGCAAACTGAAGCTTTCTTT
CASGPRQGQTEAFF
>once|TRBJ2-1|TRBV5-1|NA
TGCGCCAGCAGCTTGAACAGGGGACTTCCAGCCTACAATGAGCAGTTCTTC
CASSLNRGLPAYNEQFF
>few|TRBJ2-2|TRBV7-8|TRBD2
TGTGCCAGCAGCAATCTAGCGGGAGTAACCGGGGAGCTGTTTTTT
CASSNLAGVTGELFF
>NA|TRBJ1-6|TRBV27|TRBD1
TGTGCCAGCTCCGACAGGGGGCTCGGGAATTCACCCCTCCACTTT
CASSDRGLGNSPLHF
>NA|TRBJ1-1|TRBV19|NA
TGTGCCAGTAGTAGACAGGAGAACACTGAAGCTTTCTTT
CASSRQENTEAFF
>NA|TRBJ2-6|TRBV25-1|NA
TGTGCCAGCAGTGAGGAGACAGAAAGCTCTGGGGCCAACGTCCTGACTTTC
CASSEETESSGANVLTF
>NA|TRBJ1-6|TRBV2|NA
TGTGCCAGCAGGCTCCAGGGGTATAATTCACCCCTCCACTTT
CASRLQGYNSPLHF
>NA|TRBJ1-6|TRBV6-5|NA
TGTGCCAGCAGTTACTCGAAGTACAGTTTGAATTCACCCCTCCACTTT
CASSYSKYSLNSPLHF
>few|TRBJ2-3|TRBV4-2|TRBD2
TGTGCCAGCAGCCTTACTAGCGGGAGGAGCTCAGATACGCAGTATTTT
CASSLTSGRSSDTQYF
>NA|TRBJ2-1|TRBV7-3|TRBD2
TGTGCCAGCAGCTTAAGGCGGAGCGAGCGGGGCTCCTACAATGAGCAGTTCTTC
CASSLRRSERGSYNEQFF
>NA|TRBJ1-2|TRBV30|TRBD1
TGTGCCTGGAGACGGACAGGGATAGGTGGCTACACCTTC
CAWRRTGIGGYTF
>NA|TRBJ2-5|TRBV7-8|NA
TGTGCCAGCAGCTTAGCCGGGGGTTTACAAGAGACCCAGTACTTC
CASSLAGGLQETQYF
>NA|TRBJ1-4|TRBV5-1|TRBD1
TGCGCCAGCAGCTTGACAGGGGGTGCCACCAATGAAAAACTGTTTTTT
CASSLTGGATNEKLFF
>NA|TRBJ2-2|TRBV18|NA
TGTGCCAGCTCACCAAGGTCAGGGGTCAGCGGGGAGCTGTTTTTT
CASSPRSGVSGELFF
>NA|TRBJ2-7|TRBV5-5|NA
TGTGCCAGCAGCACAGGGGGGGCCTCCTACGAGCAGTACTTC
CASSTGGASYEQYF
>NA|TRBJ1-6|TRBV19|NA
TGTGCCAGTAGTCGCCAAAGCAGGGCCAATTCACCCCTCCACTTT
CASSRQSRANSPLHF
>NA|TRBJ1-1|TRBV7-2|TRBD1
TGTGCCAGCAGCTTAGCGGGGACAGGGAACACTGAAGCTTTCTTT
CASSLAGTGNTEAFF
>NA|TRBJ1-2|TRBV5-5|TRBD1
TGTGCCAGCGTCAGGATACAGGGGACGGACTATGGCTACACCTTC
CASVRIQGTDYGYTF
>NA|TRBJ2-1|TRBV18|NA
TGTGCCAGCTCACCACCACAGGGCACTTACAATGAGCAGTTCTTC
CASSPPQGTYNEQFF
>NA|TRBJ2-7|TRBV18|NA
TGTGCCAGCTCACCAAAGGACTCTTCTTCCTACGAGCAGTACTTC
CASSPKDSSSYEQYF
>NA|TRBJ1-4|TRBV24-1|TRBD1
TGTGCCACCAGTGAAACCGGGACAGGTGGTGAAAAACTGTTTTTT
CATSETGTGGEKLFF
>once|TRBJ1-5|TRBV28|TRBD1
TGTGCCAGCAGTTACGGGACAGGGATTGAGCATTTT
CASSYGTGIEHF
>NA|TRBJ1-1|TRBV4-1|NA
TGCGCCAGCAGCCAAGACGGAATAGGGGCTTACACTGAAGCTTTCTTT
CASSQDGIGAYTEAFF
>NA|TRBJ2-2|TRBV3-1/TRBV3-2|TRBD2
TGTGCCAGCAGCCAAGATCCGCCCCTAGCGGGAGGCCAGATTTACGCCGGGGAGCTGTTTTTT
CASSQDPPLAGGQIYAGELFF
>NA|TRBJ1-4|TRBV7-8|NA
TGTGCCAGCAGCTTAGATAGAGAACTGTTTTTT
CASSLDRELFF
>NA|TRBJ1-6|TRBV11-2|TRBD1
TGTGCCAGTCAACAGGGGTCCTATAATTCACCCCTCCACTTT
CASQQGSYNSPLHF
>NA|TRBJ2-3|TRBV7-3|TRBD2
TGTGCCAGCAGCACTAGCGGACGCACAGATACGCAGTATTTT
CASSTSGRTDTQYF
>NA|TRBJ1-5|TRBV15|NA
TGTGCCACCAGCGGAATATCCGGGACTGTTAGGAGTCAGCCCCAGCATTTT
CATSGISGTVRSQPQHF
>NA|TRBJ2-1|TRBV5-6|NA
TGTGCCAGCAGCTGGGGAAAGACAGGATCCAACCTCTACAATGAGCAGTTCTTC
CASSWGKTGSNLYNEQFF
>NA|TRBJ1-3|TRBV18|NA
TGTGCCAGCTCACCTTTCGAGGAGTTGGGAAACACCATATATTTT
CASSPFEELGNTIYF
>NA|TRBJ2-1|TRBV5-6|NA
TGTGCCAGCAGCTTTCCTTTCAGGGGATCCTACAATGAGCAGTTCTTC
CASSFPFRGSYNEQFF
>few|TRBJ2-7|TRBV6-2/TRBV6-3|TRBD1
TGTGCCAGCAGTTACAGGGGGCCCTCCTACGAGCAGTACTTC
CASSYRGPSYEQYF
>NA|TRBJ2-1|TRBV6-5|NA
TGTGCCAGCAGTTACTCCTTTCTGGGACGGGGGAATGAGCAGTTCTTC
CASSYSFLGRGNEQFF
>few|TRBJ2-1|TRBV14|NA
TGTGCCAGCAGCACAGGAAACTACAATGAGCAGTTCTTC
CASSTGNYNEQFF
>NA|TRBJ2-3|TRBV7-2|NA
TGTGCCAGCAGCTTAATTCTGGCTAGCACAGATACGCAGTATTTT
CASSLILASTDTQYF
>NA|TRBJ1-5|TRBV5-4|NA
TGTGCCAGCAGCGCCGGGCCCGAGGGGCCCCAGCATTTT
CASSAGPEGPQHF